The 2 T cell receptor beta chains given below trace back to one sample, sequenced in a study of control samples from healthy donors and cancer patients. The protocol was immunoSEQ multiplex PCR, while the TCRdb copy is restricted to in-frame clones and leaves out a portion. Of 150,000 to 200,000 clones in the sample, roughly 94% are singletons; the top ten hold 8.5%. Material for sequencing was blood. The receptors originated from a woman aged 40 to 50 in good health.

V gene TRBV5-6 combines with J gene TRBJ2-1, with D possibly matching TRBD2 (6 bases). The CDR3 runs to 14 residues. Trimming stripped 0 bases from V and 5 bases from J, with 9 bases between. The germline V gene has CDR1 SGHDT and CDR2 YYEEEE. CDR3 amino acids: CASSLVGGHNEQFF. The CDR3 DNA sequence: TGTGCCAGCAGCTTGGTGGGGGGACACAATGAGCAGTTCTTC.

The chain uses TRBV7-9 and TRBJ1-3; 7 bases fit TRBD1. In germline, CDR1 is SEHNR, CDR2 FQNEAQ (reference sequence). V shed 2 bases and J 2 bases; nucleotides not matched to a gene: 3. The CDR3 runs 15 residues. The chain's CDR3 is CASSLQGGTGNTIYF. The CDR3 bases are TGTGCCAGCAGCTTACAGGGGGGTACTGGAAACACCATATATTTT. Variable domain in full (rest from reference TRBV7-9 and TRBJ1-3): DTGVSQNPRHKITKRGQNVTFRCDPISEHNRLYWYRQTLGQGPEFLTYFQNEAQLEKSRLLSDRFSAERPKGSFSTLEIQRTEQGDSAMYLCASSLQGGTGNTIYFGEGSWLTVV.